This section outlines one T cell receptor (beta chain) sequence together with its context. Looked up from germline, CDR1 is MNHEY and CDR2 is SVGEGT. The junction had 6 bases not matched to a gene; V was cut back by 4 bases and J by 4 bases. The CDR3 contains 14 residues. Here immunoSEQ multiplex PCR was the method, and the copy in TCRdb shows in-frame clones only, minus some. The table lists fewer than 250,000 clones, around four fifths of them singletons, with roughly 6.4% in the top ten. This sample stems from a study of blood T cell repertoires in COVID-19. About the study: COVID-19 samples, acute and convalescent, were from the United States, Italy and Spain. Sources were T cells, B-cell-depleted T cells, or PBMCs; the material itself was cDNA or gDNA.

This clonotype was sampled from a woman aged 60-75 years with active or convalescent COVID-19. The sample taken for sequencing was peripheral blood. The chain couples TRBV6-2 or TRBV6-3 to TRBJ2-7, with 8 bases that match TRBD1. CDR3 DNA sequence: TGTGCCAGCAGTTCCGGGACAGGAAGATACGAGCAGTACTTC. Translating gives CASSSGTGRYEQYF.